This TCR beta chain was identified during a study of blood T cell repertoires in COVID-19. Study as a whole: The United States, Italy and Spain provided the acute and convalescent COVID-19 samples. From T cells, B-cell-depleted T cells, or PBMCs came the material, which was cDNA or gDNA.

Under the authors' procedure: Estimation of nucleated cell counts relied on the amplification of reference gene primers. Some clones are missing from TCRdb's copy, which holds only in-frame ones; the method was immunoSEQ multiplex PCR. The D gene and trimming were derived from the DNA, and the V and J assignments and clone size from that table. The data show about 190,000 clones, about 86% seen once. CDR1 and CDR2 from the germline V gene are SGDLS and YYNGEE. The CDR3 totals 16 residues. The trim removed 2 bases at V and 4 bases at J, leaving 8 bases unmatched. J is TRBJ2-1 and V is TRBV9; 8 positions agree with TRBD2. This TCR derives from a woman aged 18-35 years who had recovered from COVID-19. Sequenced input: peripheral blood. The CDR3 DNA reads as TGTGCCAGCAGCGTCGGTAGCGGGATTGGATACAATGAGCAGTTCTTC. Its protein product is CASSVGSGIGYNEQFF.